This T cell receptor (beta chain) came from a study of blood T cells in healthy people across ages. General study points: The donors' CMV status was not determined, possibly confounding changes in expanded clonotypes. A strong correlation between TCR beta diversity and naive T cell percentage was seen.

As regards this clonotype: Its antigen is currently unknown.

Collection of around 10 milliliters of peripheral blood was performed for each donor. The extraction recovered at least 5 micrograms of total RNA per sample. Primed by a sample-barcoded 5' primer and a J-beta primer mix, a second PCR proceeded for roughly 6 to 12 cycles. TCRdb called the 5' RACE reads again in MiXCR, with one record for every CDR3 protein. The data hold about 1.5 million distinct CDR3 sequences, with roughly 43% observed a single time. Source material: blood. This sequence originates from a woman aged 18-35 years in good health.

CDR3 sequence: CASSLQVDPNYGYTF. The CDR3 DNA reads TGTGCCAGCTCGTTACAGGTGGATCCCAACTATGGCTACACCTTC. V and J are TRBV18 and TRBJ1-2, with D possibly matching TRBD1 (5 bases). V was clipped by 6 bases and J by 2 bases, with 16 bases between them. CDR1 is KGHSH and CDR2 is LQKENI in the germline V gene. The CDR3 has 15 residues.